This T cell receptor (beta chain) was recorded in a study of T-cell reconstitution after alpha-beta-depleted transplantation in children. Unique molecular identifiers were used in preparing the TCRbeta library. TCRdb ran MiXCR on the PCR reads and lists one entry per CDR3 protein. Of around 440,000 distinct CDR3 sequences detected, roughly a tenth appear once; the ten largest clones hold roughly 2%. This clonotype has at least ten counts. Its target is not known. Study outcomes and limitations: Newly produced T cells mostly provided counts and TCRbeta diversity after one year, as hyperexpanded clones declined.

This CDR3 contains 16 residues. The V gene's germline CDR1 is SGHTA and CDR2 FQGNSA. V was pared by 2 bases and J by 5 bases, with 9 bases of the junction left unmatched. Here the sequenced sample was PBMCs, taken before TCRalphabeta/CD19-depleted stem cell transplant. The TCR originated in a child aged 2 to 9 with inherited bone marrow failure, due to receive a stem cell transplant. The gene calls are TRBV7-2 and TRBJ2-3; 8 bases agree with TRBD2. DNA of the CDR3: TGTGCCAGCAGCTTAAGAGCGGGAGAGGTTGGAGATACGCAGTATTTT. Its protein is CASSLRAGEVGDTQYF.